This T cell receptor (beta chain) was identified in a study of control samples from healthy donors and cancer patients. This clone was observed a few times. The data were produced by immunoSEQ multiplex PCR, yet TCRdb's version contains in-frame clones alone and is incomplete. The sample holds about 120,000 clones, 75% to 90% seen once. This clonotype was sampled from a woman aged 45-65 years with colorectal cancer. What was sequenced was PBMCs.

The CDR3 sequence: CASSLAADQAKNIQYF. CDR3 nucleotide sequence: TGTGCCAGCAGCTTGGCCGCAGATCAAGCCAAAAACATTCAGTACTTC. This chain uses TRBV5-4 with TRBJ2-4, with D uncertain. V lost 0 bases and J lost 0, with 10 bases in between. The CDR3 extends over 16 amino acids. Germline V gives CDR1 SGHNT, CDR2 YYREEE (reference sequence).